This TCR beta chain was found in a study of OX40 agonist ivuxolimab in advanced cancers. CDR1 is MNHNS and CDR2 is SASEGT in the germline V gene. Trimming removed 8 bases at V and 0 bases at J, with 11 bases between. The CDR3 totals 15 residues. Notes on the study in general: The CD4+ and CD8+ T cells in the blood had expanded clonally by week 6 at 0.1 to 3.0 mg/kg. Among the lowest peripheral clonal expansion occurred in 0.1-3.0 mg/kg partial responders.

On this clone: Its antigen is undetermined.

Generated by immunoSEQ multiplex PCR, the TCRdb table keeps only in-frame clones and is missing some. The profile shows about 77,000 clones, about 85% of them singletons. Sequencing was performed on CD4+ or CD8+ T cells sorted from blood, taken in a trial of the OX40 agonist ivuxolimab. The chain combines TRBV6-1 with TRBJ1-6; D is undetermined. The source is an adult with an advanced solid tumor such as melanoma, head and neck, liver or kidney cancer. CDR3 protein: CASGGHGSYNSPLHF. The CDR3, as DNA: TGTGCCAGCGGCGGTCATGGCTCCTATAATTCACCCCTCCACTTT.